A selection of T cell receptor beta chains follows, all from one sample in a study of blood T cell repertoires in COVID-19. Here immunoSEQ multiplex PCR was the method, and the copy in TCRdb shows in-frame clones only, minus some. The table shows about 270,000 clones, with about 88% occurring only once. Specimen: PBMCs or T cells enriched from blood (not recorded which). Every receptor here comes from a woman in her fifties or sixties in a cohort exposed to, infected with or recovered from COVID-19 (not recorded which). CDR3s include the opening cysteine and the closing phenylalanine or tryptophan.

V gene: TRBV3-1/TRBV3-2
J gene: TRBJ2-4
CDR3 protein: CASSQDSASAENIQYF

V gene: TRBV7-9
J gene: TRBJ1-2
CDR3 protein: CASSRQGSNYGYTF

V gene: TRBV11-2
J gene: TRBJ2-1
CDR3 protein: CASSSSGQGAGEQFF

V gene: TRBV19
J gene: TRBJ2-7
CDR3 protein: CASSLPYRGHEQYF

V gene: TRBV28
J gene: TRBJ1-3
CDR3 protein: CASKDRVGSGNTIYF

V gene: TRBV5-1
J gene: TRBJ2-7
CDR3 protein: CASSWGGRIYEQYF

V gene: TRBV10-1
J gene: TRBJ2-2
CDR3 protein: CASSGPIRDKNTGELFF

V gene: TRBV4-3
J gene: TRBJ2-1
CDR3 protein: CASSQETQGGYNEQFF

V gene: TRBV7-6
J gene: TRBJ2-7
CDR3 protein: CASSLPRTGFSYEQYF

V gene: TRBV7-2
J gene: TRBJ2-1
CDR3 protein: CASSLVGLASLGAYNEQFF

V gene: TRBV5-8
J gene: TRBJ2-7
CDR3 protein: CASSLELVANRGSYEQYF

V gene: TRBV28
J gene: TRBJ1-2
CDR3 protein: CASSLGTATYF

V gene: TRBV24-1
J gene: TRBJ2-2
CDR3 protein: CATSDFTQAGTGELFF

V gene: TRBV7-8
J gene: TRBJ1-5
CDR3 protein: CASSLATGNQPQHF

V gene: TRBV6-5
J gene: TRBJ1-3
CDR3 protein: CASTRTTGGGNTIYF

V gene: TRBV12-3/TRBV12-4
J gene: TRBJ2-4
CDR3 protein: CASRTDREVQYF

V gene: TRBV6-5
J gene: TRBJ2-2
CDR3 protein: CASSYVGGTELFF

V gene: TRBV18
J gene: TRBJ2-1
CDR3 protein: CASFPQGPSYNEQFF

V gene: TRBV6-5
J gene: TRBJ1-3
CDR3 protein: CASSWDFGNTIYF

V gene: TRBV9
J gene: TRBJ2-1
CDR3 protein: CASSPITRGEQFF

V gene: TRBV2
J gene: TRBJ2-5
CDR3 protein: CASRGTGAETQYF

V gene: TRBV5-4
J gene: TRBJ2-3
CDR3 protein: CASSSGLASRDTQYF

V gene: TRBV3-1/TRBV3-2
J gene: TRBJ2-4
CDR3 protein: CASSTSGLAKNIQYF

V gene: TRBV5-1
J gene: TRBJ2-1
CDR3 protein: CASSLFSSGGTYNEQFF

V gene: TRBV19
J gene: TRBJ2-1
CDR3 protein: CASSTTSGSLNEQFF

V gene: TRBV19
J gene: TRBJ2-1
CDR3 protein: CASSHNPGTSVNEQFF

V gene: TRBV7-6
J gene: TRBJ1-1
CDR3 protein: CASSFGQLNTEAFF

V gene: TRBV30
J gene: TRBJ1-5
CDR3 protein: CAWSPLGGDNQPQHF

V gene: TRBV28
J gene: TRBJ2-7
CDR3 protein: CASSSSRAYEQYF

V gene: TRBV28
J gene: TRBJ1-2
CDR3 protein: CASRTGTGLYGYTF

V gene: TRBV6-2/TRBV6-3
J gene: TRBJ2-1
CDR3 protein: CASSLHDRDYNEQFF

V gene: TRBV11-3
J gene: TRBJ1-3
CDR3 protein: CASSDPGSGNTIYF

V gene: TRBV24-1
J gene: TRBJ2-3
CDR3 protein: CATSALGGDTDTQYF

V gene: TRBV30
J gene: TRBJ2-1
CDR3 protein: CAWSEGGLSSYNEQFF

V gene: TRBV5-1
J gene: TRBJ1-1
CDR3 protein: CASSLEGAGRTEAFF

V gene: TRBV28
J gene: TRBJ2-1
CDR3 protein: CASSSFFLGGAKVNEQFF

V gene: TRBV21-1
J gene: TRBJ2-3
CDR3 protein: CASPDRESGNTQYF

V gene: TRBV5-8
J gene: TRBJ2-1
CDR3 protein: CASSASGTSGRSEQFF

V gene: TRBV7-9
J gene: TRBJ2-5
CDR3 protein: CASSLGGGRSETQYF

V gene: TRBV19
J gene: TRBJ1-1
CDR3 protein: CASSWDPGGLLNTEAFF

V gene: TRBV28
J gene: TRBJ2-7
CDR3 protein: CASSPLVAGGSYEQYF

V gene: TRBV5-8
J gene: TRBJ2-1
CDR3 protein: CASSLVGTQRGQFF

V gene: TRBV7-7
J gene: TRBJ2-3
CDR3 protein: CASSLGIPGAGNTQYF

V gene: TRBV2
J gene: TRBJ2-7
CDR3 protein: CASSGTFNYEQYF

V gene: TRBV3-1/TRBV3-2
J gene: TRBJ1-6
CDR3 protein: CASNKGQLSSYNSPLHF

V gene: TRBV7-8
J gene: TRBJ2-7
CDR3 protein: CASRPRGLAGYEQYF

V gene: TRBV5-1
J gene: TRBJ1-4
CDR3 protein: CASSLGAGEEKLFF

V gene: TRBV5-4
J gene: TRBJ2-7
CDR3 protein: CASSIIPGGSSYEQYF

V gene: TRBV4-2
J gene: TRBJ2-3
CDR3 protein: CASSQVGQPSTDTQYF

V gene: TRBV3-1/TRBV3-2
J gene: TRBJ2-5
CDR3 protein: CASSQVAGVQETQYF

V gene: TRBV27
J gene: TRBJ2-3
CDR3 protein: CASSPRQGAFTDTQYF

V gene: TRBV29-1
J gene: TRBJ1-5
CDR3 protein: CSVATGGVNQPQHF

V gene: TRBV24-1
J gene: TRBJ2-6
CDR3 protein: CATSEQGTGANVLTF

V gene: TRBV29-1
J gene: TRBJ2-3
CDR3 protein: CSVRRGPVPDTQYF

V gene: TRBV19
J gene: TRBJ1-1
CDR3 protein: CASSEDRGLTNEAFF

V gene: TRBV5-1
J gene: TRBJ2-7
CDR3 protein: CASSLQVSSYEQYF

V gene: TRBV5-1
J gene: TRBJ2-1
CDR3 protein: CASSYLGDSYNEQFF

V gene: TRBV7-8
J gene: TRBJ1-6
CDR3 protein: CASSRSGQGRYNSPLHF

V gene: TRBV18
J gene: TRBJ1-5
CDR3 protein: CASSPPRDSSFDRNSQHF

V gene: TRBV19
J gene: TRBJ2-5
CDR3 protein: CASSIEGGGSETQYF